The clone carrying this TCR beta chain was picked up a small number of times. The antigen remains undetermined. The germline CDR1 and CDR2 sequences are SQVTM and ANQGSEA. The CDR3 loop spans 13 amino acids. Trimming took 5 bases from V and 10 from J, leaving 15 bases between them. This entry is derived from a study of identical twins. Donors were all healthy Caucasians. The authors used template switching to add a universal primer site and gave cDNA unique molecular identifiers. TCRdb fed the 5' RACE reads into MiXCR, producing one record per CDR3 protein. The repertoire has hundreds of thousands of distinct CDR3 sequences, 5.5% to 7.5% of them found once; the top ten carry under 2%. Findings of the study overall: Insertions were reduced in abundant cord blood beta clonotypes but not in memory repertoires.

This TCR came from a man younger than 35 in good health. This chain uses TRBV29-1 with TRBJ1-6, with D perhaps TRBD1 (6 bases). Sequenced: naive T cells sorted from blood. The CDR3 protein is CSVQPQGGSPLHF. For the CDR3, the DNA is TGCAGCGTTCAACCACAGGGAGGCTCACCCCTCCACTTT.